This T cell receptor beta chain came from a study of regulatory T cells in long-lasting Graves disease. Building of the TCR beta libraries involved iRepertoire HTBI primers and Arm-PCR of CDR3 regions. MiXCR, run by TCRdb on the multiplex PCR reads, gives a single entry per CDR3 protein. The sample shows about 470,000 distinct CDR3 sequences, 14% to 15% of them seen only once. Time point defined: newly diagnosed GD, antithyroid drugs for less than 3 months. The authors made the TCR library using RNA they extracted from PBMCs. Study results and caveats: Whereas 966 public clonotypes were shared by new patients, persistent patients shared more, at some 3,000.

This CDR3 has 13 residues. Germline CDR1 and CDR2: DFQATT and SNEGSKA (reference sequence). V lost 3 bases and J 7 bases, leaving 14 bases between the germline ends. This clonotype was detected many times. Its antigen is currently unknown. The same sample was also studied in work on T cells in Graves' hyperthyroidism and ophthalmopathy. In that study: Investigators excluded patients with uncontrolled infection, other autoimmune disease, pregnancy or lactation. Among clonotypes expanded in thyroid above 0.001, most were also found in blood.

The chain uses TRBV20-1 and TRBJ2-3; D is possibly TRBD1 (6 bases). The sequencing here drew on peripheral blood mononuclear cells (PBMCs), taken at new diagnosis, from a patient treated with antithyroid drugs. This TCR came from a woman in her 30s with Graves disease. CDR3 loop: CSARGAVLNTQYF. CDR3 DNA: TGCAGTGCTAGGGGGGCGGTTTTAAATACGCAGTATTTT.